This TCR beta chain was observed in a study of PD-1 blockade in classical Hodgkin lymphoma. This clone was recorded a few times. The germline CDR1 and CDR2 sequences are SGHVS and FQNEAQ. CDR3 length: 15 residues. V gave up 5 bases and J gave up 2 bases; unmatched junction bases: 8. Assay: immunoSEQ multiplex PCR; the TCRdb copy retains only in-frame clones and omits some. The sample includes approximately 38,000 clones, over 70% of them seen just once. As to time point: cycle 4 day 1 (C4D1), after 6 weeks of nivolumab. All the patients suffered relapse after autologous stem cell transplantation, and brentuximab vedotin exposure differed.

The starting material was peripheral blood mononuclear cells (PBMCs), obtained before the fourth cycle of nivolumab. The chain employs TRBV7-8 and TRBJ1-2; 7 bases line up with TRBD1. The TCR sequence derives from a human donor with classical Hodgkin lymphoma. The CDR3: CASSPRDSLNYGYTF. CDR3 in DNA: TGTGCCAGCAGCCCGCGGGACAGCTTAAACTATGGCTACACCTTC.